This T cell receptor (beta chain) was recorded in a study of cytomegalovirus exposure and HLA in healthy donors. As for the study in general: Sequencing of about 179 million T cells in an earlier analysis found 95 million to 120 million unique TCR beta sequences. General study points: TCR beta V- and J-gene trimming, according to a later analysis, was linked to a missense DCLRE1C variant.

With respect to this clone: Antigen specificity is unknown.

This PCR relied on a set of 60 Vbeta primers and 13 Jbeta primers. Original processing methods: Around 11 million shared chains were among the about 80 million unique TCR beta chains that a later analysis counted. Only in-frame clones appear in the TCRdb table, and some are missing; sequencing was by immunoSEQ multiplex PCR. From that table come the V and J calls and clone size; the DNA was used to work out D and trimming. The sample gives under 200,000 clones, 80% of which show up once; under 5% is in the top ten. The CDR3 has 18 residues. The ends were cut back, 0 bases at V and 0 bases at J, with 17 bases in the middle. From germline, CDR1 is KGHSY and CDR2 FQNENV.

The material sequenced was PBMCs. This clonotype was obtained from a woman aged 45-65 years in good health and CMV-seropositive. This rearrangement joins TRBV16 to TRBJ1-1, with a weak D call TRBD1 (5 bases). CDR3 DNA: TGTGCCAGCAGCCAATCTTCTCTAGGCGACAGCTTGAACACTGAAGCTTTCTTT. This codes for CASSQSSLGDSLNTEAFF.